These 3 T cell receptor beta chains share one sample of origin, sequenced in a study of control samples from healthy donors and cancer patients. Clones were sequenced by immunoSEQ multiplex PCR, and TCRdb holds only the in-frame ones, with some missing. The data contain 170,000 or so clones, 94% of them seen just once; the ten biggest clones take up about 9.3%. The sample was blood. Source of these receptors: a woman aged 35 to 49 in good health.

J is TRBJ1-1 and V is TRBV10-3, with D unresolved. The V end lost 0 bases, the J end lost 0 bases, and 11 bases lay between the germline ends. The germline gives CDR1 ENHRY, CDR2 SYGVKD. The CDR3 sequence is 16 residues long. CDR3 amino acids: CAISESGRSMNTEAFF. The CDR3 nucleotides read TGTGCCATCAGTGAGTCCGGGCGGAGCATGAACACTGAAGCTTTCTTT.

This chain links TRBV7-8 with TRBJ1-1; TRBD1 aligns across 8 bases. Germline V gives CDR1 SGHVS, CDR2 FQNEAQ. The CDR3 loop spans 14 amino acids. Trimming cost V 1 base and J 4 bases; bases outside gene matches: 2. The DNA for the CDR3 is TGTGCCAGCAGCTTAGGGACAGGGTCCACTGAAGCTTTCTTT. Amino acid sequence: CASSLGTGSTEAFF.

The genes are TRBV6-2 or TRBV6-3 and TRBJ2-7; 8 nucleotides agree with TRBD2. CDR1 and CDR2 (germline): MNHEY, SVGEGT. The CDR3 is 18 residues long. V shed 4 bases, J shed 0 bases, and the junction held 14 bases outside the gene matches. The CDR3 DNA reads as TGTGCCAGCAGTTCCCCCAGGGAGATTAGCGGGGACTCCTACGAGCAGTACTTC. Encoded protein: CASSSPREISGDSYEQYF.